These T cell receptor beta chains were read from a single sample in a study of T cell responses to AZD1222 COVID-19 vaccine. Some clones are missing from TCRdb's copy, which holds only in-frame ones; the method was immunoSEQ multiplex PCR. This sample has tens of thousands of clones, with roughly 80% found just once. The material sequenced was peripheral blood, taken 28 days after the second AZD1222 dose. These receptors originate from an adult who received the AZD1222 COVID-19 vaccine. CDR3s include the opening cysteine and the closing phenylalanine or tryptophan. The order of the fields is J gene, clone size, D gene, V gene, CDR3 DNA, CDR3 protein. A D gene is named only where the DNA matches it firmly. Expanded clones get a size class; other rows say once, few or many, or leave the size out.

J gene: TRBJ2-2; clone size: -; D gene: TRBD1; V gene: TRBV27; CDR3 DNA: TGTGCCAGCAGTCAAGGGGGCGAGGGCGGGGAGCTGTTTTTT; CDR3 protein: CASSQGGEGGELFF
J gene: TRBJ2-4; clone size: -; D gene: TRBD2; V gene: TRBV7-2; CDR3 DNA: TGTGCCAGCAGCTTGCTAGCGGAAAGGGGAAACATTCAGTACTTC; CDR3 protein: CASSLLAERGNIQYF
J gene: TRBJ1-1; clone size: few; D gene: -; V gene: TRBV7-3; CDR3 DNA: TGTGCCAGCAGCCGACGGGAGGGAAAAGAAGCTTTCTTT; CDR3 protein: CASSRREGKEAFF
J gene: TRBJ1-5; clone size: -; D gene: -; V gene: TRBV4-3; CDR3 DNA: TGCGCCAGCAGCCAAGTTTGGGGAGGGCAGCCCCAGCATTTT; CDR3 protein: CASSQVWGGQPQHF
J gene: TRBJ2-1; clone size: -; D gene: TRBD2; V gene: TRBV4-2; CDR3 DNA: TGTGCCAGCAGCCAAGTGAGCGGGAGCGGGGGCAATGAGCAGTTCTTC; CDR3 protein: CASSQVSGSGGNEQFF
J gene: TRBJ1-5; clone size: -; D gene: -; V gene: TRBV6-1; CDR3 DNA: TGTGCCAGCAGTGGAACAGGTGGGTCGGGCAATCAGCCCCAGCATTTT; CDR3 protein: CASSGTGGSGNQPQHF
J gene: TRBJ2-7; clone size: -; D gene: TRBD2; V gene: TRBV18; CDR3 DNA: TGTGCCAGCTCACCCGGGAGGGGGGACTACTACGAGCAGTACTTC; CDR3 protein: CASSPGRGDYYEQYF
J gene: TRBJ2-1; clone size: -; D gene: -; V gene: TRBV2; CDR3 DNA: TGTGCCAGCAGTGAGTACGTCCACTCCTACAATGAGCAGTTCTTC; CDR3 protein: CASSEYVHSYNEQFF
J gene: TRBJ1-2; clone size: -; D gene: TRBD1; V gene: TRBV5-1; CDR3 DNA: TGCGCCAGCAGCTATGAGGGGGCGCAAGGAGACTACACCTTC; CDR3 protein: CASSYEGAQGDYTF
J gene: TRBJ2-2; clone size: -; D gene: -; V gene: TRBV9; CDR3 DNA: TGTGCCAGCAGCTTTGGGACATCAGACACCGGGGAGCTGTTTTTT; CDR3 protein: CASSFGTSDTGELFF
J gene: TRBJ2-3; clone size: once; D gene: -; V gene: TRBV9; CDR3 DNA: TGTGCCAGCACCTGGGGACTCAACACAGATACGCAGTATTTT; CDR3 protein: CASTWGLNTDTQYF
J gene: TRBJ1-2; clone size: -; D gene: TRBD1; V gene: TRBV29-1; CDR3 DNA: TGCAGCGTTCTGGGACAGGGAATTTCTGAGGGCTACACCTTC; CDR3 protein: CSVLGQGISEGYTF
J gene: TRBJ1-1; clone size: few; D gene: TRBD1; V gene: TRBV2; CDR3 DNA: TGTGCCAGCAAGGGGATCCCCGGACAGGGTTCCACTGAAGCTTTCTTT; CDR3 protein: CASKGIPGQGSTEAFF
J gene: TRBJ1-6; clone size: few; D gene: -; V gene: TRBV27; CDR3 DNA: TGTGCCAGCAGAATTAGCTCCTATAATTCACCCCTCCACTTT; CDR3 protein: CASRISSYNSPLHF
J gene: TRBJ2-5; clone size: -; D gene: TRBD1; V gene: TRBV18; CDR3 DNA: TGTGCCAGTTCGACAGGGTTAAGGGAGACCCAGTACTTC; CDR3 protein: CASSTGLRETQYF
J gene: TRBJ1-4; clone size: -; D gene: -; V gene: TRBV19; CDR3 DNA: TGTGCCAGTAGTATTAGAGAAACGGGACAAAAACTGTTTTTT; CDR3 protein: CASSIRETGQKLFF
J gene: TRBJ1-6; clone size: few; D gene: -; V gene: TRBV7-9; CDR3 DNA: TGTGCCAGCAGCTTAGCTAACAATAATTCACCCCTCCACTTT; CDR3 protein: CASSLANNNSPLHF
J gene: TRBJ2-3; clone size: once; D gene: -; V gene: TRBV19; CDR3 DNA: TGTGCCAGTTCTTGGACAGATACGCAGTATTTT; CDR3 protein: CASSWTDTQYF
J gene: TRBJ2-3; clone size: once; D gene: TRBD1; V gene: TRBV30; CDR3 DNA: TGTGCCTGGAGTCGAGCGCTGTTAATCGGACAGGGGCGCACAGATACGCAGTATTTT; CDR3 protein: CAWSRALLIGQGRTDTQYF
J gene: TRBJ2-5; clone size: -; D gene: -; V gene: TRBV9; CDR3 DNA: TGTGCCAGCAGCACGACCAGCGGGCCAAAAGAGACCCAGTACTTC; CDR3 protein: CASSTTSGPKETQYF
J gene: TRBJ1-5; clone size: -; D gene: TRBD1; V gene: TRBV27; CDR3 DNA: TGTGCCAGCAACCCCAGGGGGTCCAGCAATCAGCCCCAGCATTTT; CDR3 protein: CASNPRGSSNQPQHF
J gene: TRBJ2-3; clone size: -; D gene: TRBD2; V gene: TRBV10-2; CDR3 DNA: TGCGCCAGCAGTGAGGGGACTAGTGACACAGATACGCAGTATTTT; CDR3 protein: CASSEGTSDTDTQYF
J gene: TRBJ1-1; clone size: -; D gene: -; V gene: TRBV9; CDR3 DNA: TGTGCCAGCAGCGCGCTGGAACGCACTGAAGCTTTCTTT; CDR3 protein: CASSALERTEAFF
J gene: TRBJ1-2; clone size: -; D gene: -; V gene: TRBV29-1; CDR3 DNA: TGCAGCGTTGCCGAGAGCTACTATGGCTACACCTTC; CDR3 protein: CSVAESYYGYTF
J gene: TRBJ1-1; clone size: -; D gene: -; V gene: TRBV4-1; CDR3 DNA: TGCGCCAGCAGCCAAGAGGGCGGTTTGAACACTGAAGCTTTCTTT; CDR3 protein: CASSQEGGLNTEAFF
J gene: TRBJ2-3; clone size: -; D gene: -; V gene: TRBV28; CDR3 DNA: TGTGCCAGCAGTTTGGGGACAGATACGCAGTATTTT; CDR3 protein: CASSLGTDTQYF
J gene: TRBJ2-3; clone size: -; D gene: -; V gene: TRBV6-5; CDR3 DNA: TGTGCCAGCAAAAGGACCAATCAAGATACGCAGTATTTT; CDR3 protein: CASKRTNQDTQYF
J gene: TRBJ2-7; clone size: -; D gene: TRBD2; V gene: TRBV28; CDR3 DNA: TGTGCCAGCAGCCCAGGACTAGGCGAAGCCTACGAGCAGTACTTC; CDR3 protein: CASSPGLGEAYEQYF
J gene: TRBJ2-1; clone size: few; D gene: TRBD2; V gene: TRBV13; CDR3 DNA: TGTGCCAGCAAAATGCGGGGGGAAATCTACAATGAGCAGTTCTTC; CDR3 protein: CASKMRGEIYNEQFF
J gene: TRBJ2-7; clone size: -; D gene: TRBD2; V gene: TRBV7-3; CDR3 DNA: TGTGCCAGCAGCCAAAGCGGGGGGGCCGGCTACGAGCAGTACTTC; CDR3 protein: CASSQSGGAGYEQYF
J gene: TRBJ1-2; clone size: -; D gene: -; V gene: TRBV12-3/TRBV12-4; CDR3 DNA: TGTGCCACCTTTGGGGGAATGCGAGGCTACACCTTC; CDR3 protein: CATFGGMRGYTF
J gene: TRBJ2-7; clone size: few; D gene: TRBD1; V gene: TRBV29-1; CDR3 DNA: TGCAGCGTTGAAGTAGAGGGACAGGGGTTGGAGCAGTACTTC; CDR3 protein: CSVEVEGQGLEQYF
J gene: TRBJ2-7; clone size: -; D gene: TRBD1; V gene: TRBV28; CDR3 DNA: TGTGCCAGCAGTGGGGACAGGCGCGACGAGCAGTACTTC; CDR3 protein: CASSGDRRDEQYF